Included here is one T cell receptor (beta chain) sequence, with context. The sample belongs to a study of neoadjuvant anti-PD-1 for oral cavity cancer. V was trimmed by 0 bases and J by 4 bases, leaving 11 bases between them. The germline V gene encodes CDR1 SGDLS and CDR2 YYNGEE. CDR3 length: 15 amino acids. Time point given: after neoadjuvant nivolumab, at surgical resection. Patients had HPV-negative, locally advanced oral cavity squamous cell carcinoma. Libraries were prepared by immunoSEQ multiplex PCR; TCRdb keeps only in-frame clonotypes and omits some of them. Of 8,000 to 10,000 clones in the sample, 70% were seen once.

The specimen comprised PBMCs, sampled after nivolumab (anti-PD-1) treatment. This TCR came from a person between 40 and 85 years old with oral cavity squamous cell carcinoma. V gene TRBV9 combines with J gene TRBJ2-1; D is possibly TRBD2 (5 bases). CDR3 region: CASSVVGEAYNEQFF. The CDR3 DNA reads TGTGCCAGCAGCGTAGTCGGGGAAGCTTACAATGAGCAGTTCTTC.